These 32 T cell receptor beta chains were all obtained from the same sample, sequenced in a study of HIV-infected children after antiretroviral therapy interruption. A 3' RACE protocol on RNA, with unique molecular identifiers, produced the TCR library. TCRdb analysed the 3' RACE reads with MiXCR anew, one entry per CDR3 protein. The sample shows 70,000 to 90,000 distinct CDR3 sequences, about 6.3% of them seen only once. Treatment reported: PENTA 11 planned treatment interruption arm or continuous ART arm. The sample in question was CD45RA+ CD4+ T cells from PBMCs, pooled from several time points, obtained from a donor given antiretroviral therapy, either interrupted or continuous. Subset here: naive CD4+ CD45RA+ CD45RO- T cells. The receptors here all came from a pool of human donors with HIV.

There are many counts of this clonotype. In DNA form, the CDR3 reads TGCACCAGCAGCCACTTATTGGGGGCGCATGGCACTGAAGCTTTCTTT. It translates to CTSSHLLGAHGTEAFF. J is TRBJ1-1 and V is TRBV1; TRBD1, the D gene given by the table, was not confirmed from the DNA. TRBV1 is termed a pseudogene. There are 16 residues in the CDR3.

The sample holds many counts of this clonotype. J is TRBJ1-2 and V is TRBV5-1, with a weak D call TRBD1 (6 bases). Between the trimmed V and J ends, which lost 6 bases and 6 bases, there was a span of 9 bases. The CDR3 contains 11 residues. CDR1 and CDR2 (germline): SGHRS, YFSETQ. Written as DNA, the CDR3 is TGCGCCAGCACAGGGGCCGATGGCTACACCTTC. Amino acid sequence: CASTGADGYTF.

The chain couples TRBV12-3 or TRBV12-4 to TRBJ2-3, with D unclear. V lost 2 bases and J 5 bases, leaving 11 bases between the germline ends. The CDR3 length is 14 residues. CDR3 sequence reads: CASSLLELLDTQYF. The CDR3 DNA reads as TGTGCCAGCAGTTTACTAGAGCTGCTAGATACGCAGTATTTT.

Only a few counts were recorded for this clonotype. The rearrangement uses TRBV7-6 and TRBJ2-7; TRBD2 aligns across 11 bases. Germline-derived CDR1 and CDR2 are SGHVS and FNYEAQ. CDR3 size: 15 residues. Unmatched junction bases numbered 5, after V lost 5 bases and J lost 2 bases. Here the CDR3 reads CASSPGLAETYEQYF. The DNA for the CDR3 is TGTGCCAGCAGCCCGGGACTAGCGGAAACCTACGAGCAGTACTTC.

This clonotype turned up a few times. This chain uses TRBV12-3 or TRBV12-4 with TRBJ2-3; possibly TRBD2 for D (6 bases). CDR3 size: 20 residues. Trimming pared 7 bases from V and 1 base from J, leaving 30 bases between. The CDR3 DNA reads TGTGCCAGCACTCCTTCGGCGCGGCTTGGACTAACGGGGGGCACAGATACGCAGTATTTT. This sequence encodes CASTPSARLGLTGGTDTQYF.

This clonotype was detected ten times or more. This chain uses TRBV29-1 with TRBJ1-3; weak D call: TRBD1 (5 bases). This CDR3 is built from 15 residues. The germline V gene has CDR1 SQVTM and CDR2 ANQGSEA. The ends were cut back, 1 base at V and 0 bases at J, with 10 bases in the middle. The CDR3 loop is CSVEGRGTSGNTIYF. For the CDR3, the DNA is TGCAGCGTTGAAGGACGAGGGACCTCTGGAAACACCATATATTTT.

This clonotype appeared many times. V usage is TRBV5-6 and J usage is TRBJ2-7; maybe TRBD1 (6 bases). Trimming took 0 bases from V and 1 from J, leaving 14 bases between them. The germline CDR1 and CDR2 sequences are SGHDT and YYEEEE. This CDR3 comprises 16 residues. The CDR3 DNA reads TGTGCCAGCAGCTTGGCCGTCAGGGGCCAGTCCTACGAGCAGTACTTC. Translated, it gives CASSLAVRGQSYEQYF.

The sample holds many counts of this clonotype. The V call is TRBV5-1, the J call TRBJ2-7; D is ambiguous. Trimming shortened V by 4 bases and J by 6 bases, and 8 bases separated the two germline ends. The CDR3 spans 11 residues. Germline assignment: CDR1 SGHRS and CDR2 YFSETQ. The CDR3: CASSLPGEQYF. CDR3 DNA sequence: TGCGCCAGCAGCCTCCCCGGCGAGCAGTACTTC.

The chain has TRBV5-1 and TRBJ1-5; D unclear. The CDR3 spans 13 residues. Trimming took off 0 bases at V and 3 bases at J, with 4 bases between the two ends. Germline CDR1 reads SGHRS; CDR2 reads YFSETQ. This chain's CDR3 is CASSLGDNQPQHF. The CDR3 DNA reads as TGCGCCAGCAGCTTGGGTGACAATCAGCCCCAGCATTTT.

This clonotype was seen ten or more times. CDR3 amino acids: CSARQGANEKLFF. Written as DNA, the CDR3 is TGCAGTGCTAGACAGGGGGCTAATGAAAAACTGTTTTTT. The J gene is TRBJ1-4, the V gene TRBV20-1; 7 bases match TRBD1. The ends lost 2 bases at V and 3 bases at J; junction bases unmatched: 0. Germline lookup yields CDR1 DFQATT and CDR2 SNEGSKA (reference sequence). CDR3 length: 13 residues.

This clonotype was recorded at least ten times. The chain recombines TRBV6-2 or TRBV6-3 with TRBJ1-1, with D maybe TRBD1 (5 bases). Germline V lookup: CDR1 MNHEY, CDR2 SVGEGT. The CDR3 has 16 amino acids. The V gene lost 4 bases and the J gene lost 0 bases, with 15 bases spanning the gap. Here the CDR3 DNA reads TGTGCCAGCAGTTTCCTTCGAGGGGCCCTGAACACTGAAGCTTTCTTT. Translating it yields CASSFLRGALNTEAFF.

This clonotype occurred many times. The J gene is TRBJ2-6, the V gene TRBV18, with 10 bases identical to TRBD1. Germline values: CDR1 KGHSH, CDR2 LQKENI. CDR3 length: 18 residues. With V trimmed by 6 bases and J by 0 bases, 8 bases remained unmatched. The CDR3 sequence: CASSQTGTGVSGANVLTF. DNA of the CDR3: TGTGCCAGCTCTCAAACCGGGACAGGGGTCTCTGGGGCCAACGTCCTGACTTTC.

The table lists this clonotype with many counts. The V gene is TRBV25-1, the J gene TRBJ1-1; 7 bases agree with TRBD1. There are 12 residues in the CDR3. Germline V lookup: CDR1 MGHDK, CDR2 SYGVNS. The V segment lost 6 bases and the J segment 6 bases; nucleotides outside the gene matches: 4. For the CDR3, the DNA is TGTGCCAGCAGGGTCGGGACAGCTGAAGCTTTCTTT. Translation: CASRVGTAEAFF.

This clonotype was counted ten times or more. This sequence joins TRBV3-1 and TRBJ1-3; D remains unclear. Trimming removed 1 base from V and 1 base from J, with 14 bases in between. The CDR3 runs to 17 residues. Per the germline V gene, CDR1 is LGHDT and CDR2 is YNNKEL (reference sequence). CDR3 bases: TGTGCCAGCAGCCAAGGATACTCGGGAGTTTCTGGAAACACCATATATTTT. Translation gives CASSQGYSGVSGNTIYF.

This clonotype was detected ten times or more. The gene calls are TRBV3-1 and TRBJ2-6; D is ambiguous. This CDR3 contains 14 residues. Deletions cut 9 bases from V and 2 bases from J, with 11 bases between. Per the germline V gene, CDR1 is LGHDT and CDR2 is YNNKEL (reference sequence). CDR3 nucleotides: TGTGCCAGTACCGGAGTTGCTGGGGCCAACGTCCTGACTTTC. This translates into CASTGVAGANVLTF.

Many counts were recorded for this clonotype. The rearrangement joins TRBV28 to TRBJ2-3, with 8 bases lining up with TRBD2. This CDR3 has 15 residues. Germline assignment: CDR1 MDHEN and CDR2 SYDVKM. The V segment lost 5 bases and the J segment 4 bases; nucleotides outside the gene matches: 8. The CDR3 nucleotides read TGTGCCAGCAGTCCCAGCGGGAGTGGGTCAGATACGCAGTATTTT. Translation: CASSPSGSGSDTQYF.

This clonotype was found a few times. The rearrangement joins TRBV6-7 to TRBJ2-3, with 7 bases identical to TRBD1. TRBV6-7 is known as an ORF, though its function is uncertain. V shed 10 bases and J 2 bases; nucleotides not matched to a gene: 12. The CDR3 runs 15 residues. The chain's CDR3 is CAIDSGTEPTDTQYF. For the CDR3, the DNA is TGTGCCATTGACTCCGGGACAGAGCCCACAGATACGCAGTATTTT.

This clonotype has a handful of counts. The gene calls are TRBV6-5 and TRBJ1-1, with D unresolved. The V end was cut by 0 bases, the J end by 4 bases, with 15 bases between. The CDR3 loop spans 16 amino acids. Germline V gene data show CDR1 as MNHEY and CDR2 as SVGAGI. In DNA form, the CDR3 reads TGTGCCAGCAGTTACTCGGAGGGCACGGTGGTCACTGAAGCTTTCTTT. Amino acids: CASSYSEGTVVTEAFF.

Many counts were recorded for this clonotype. The chain is built from TRBV7-9 and TRBJ2-7; the D gene is possibly TRBD1 (6 bases). This CDR3 is 15 amino acids long. Germline V lookup: CDR1 SEHNR, CDR2 FQNEAQ (reference sequence). Trimming took 2 bases from V and 6 from J, leaving 17 bases between them. DNA for the CDR3: TGTGCCAGCAGCTTATTGCAGGGGCTCAGGGCCGAGCAGTACTTC. Protein: CASSLLQGLRAEQYF.

This clonotype was observed many times. The rearrangement uses TRBV4-2 and TRBJ1-5, with a possible D match to TRBD1 (5 bases). Germline V gene data show CDR1 as LGHNA and CDR2 as YNFKEQ. CDR3 length equals 15 residues. V gave up 0 bases and J gave up 0 bases, with 6 bases separating them. In DNA form, the CDR3 reads TGTGCCAGCAGCCAAGAGACAGCTAGCAATCAGCCCCAGCATTTT. It is translated as CASSQETASNQPQHF.

This clonotype occurred a few times. This chain links TRBV2 with TRBJ2-3; unclear D gene. V shed 6 bases and J shed 11 bases, with 18 bases lying between them. The germline CDR1 and CDR2 sequences are SNHLY and FYNNEI. The CDR3 has 13 residues. Here the CDR3 DNA reads TGTGCCAGCAGCGGTAGGGTCCACGAATGGCAGTATTTT. Protein product: CASSGRVHEWQYF. The whole variable domain, filled in from reference TRBV2 and TRBJ2-3, reads EPEVTQTPSHQVTQMGQEVILRCVPISNHLYFYWYRQILGQKVEFLVSFYNNEISEKSEIFDDQFSVERPDGSNFTLKIRSTKLEDSAMYFCASSGRVHEWQYFGPGTRLTVL.

This clonotype has at least ten counts. V gene TRBV19 combines with J gene TRBJ2-7; 8 bases are shared with TRBD1. The V and J ends lost 5 bases and 4 bases, in that order; junction bases with no gene match: 7. The CDR3 extends over 14 amino acids. CDR1 and CDR2 (germline): LNHDA, SQIVND (reference sequence). For the CDR3, the DNA is TGTGCCAGTAGTCCGGACAGGGTGATGTACGAGCAGTACTTC. Translated: CASSPDRVMYEQYF.

This clonotype came up a few times. This chain connects TRBV2 to TRBJ2-7; 9 bases are a match to TRBD1. The junction had 6 bases not matched to a gene; V was cut back by 0 bases and J by 6 bases. CDR3 size: 15 residues. Germline CDR1 is SNHLY and CDR2 is FYNNEI. The CDR3, as DNA: TGTGCCAGCAGTGAAGCGCGAACAGGGGGCGGCGAGCAGTACTTC. Its translation: CASSEARTGGGEQYF.

This clonotype was found many times. V gene TRBV7-2 combines with J gene TRBJ2-3; D is ambiguous. Germline CDR1 is SGHTA and CDR2 is FQGNSA. V lost 11 bases and J lost 2, with 11 bases in between. The CDR3 extends over 12 amino acids. The CDR3 DNA reads TGTGCCGAGACCGAGTTCACAGATACGCAGTATTTT. It codes for CAETEFTDTQYF.

The J gene is TRBJ2-7, the V gene TRBV5-1; 12 bases fit TRBD1. This CDR3 comprises 14 residues. After removal of 4 bases from V and 5 bases from J, the junction contained 4 bases not matched to a gene. The V gene's germline CDR1 is SGHRS and CDR2 YFSETQ. The CDR3 spells CASSRGTGGHEQYF. CDR3 coding DNA: TGCGCCAGCAGCCGCGGGACAGGGGGCCACGAGCAGTACTTC.

The chain is built from TRBV5-1 and TRBJ2-7, with D possibly being TRBD2 (5 bases). Trimming pared 1 base from V and 2 bases from J, leaving 16 bases between. Germline CDR1 and CDR2: SGHRS and YFSETQ. The CDR3 consists of 16 residues. This CDR3 is CASSLSSGWETYEQYF. As DNA, the CDR3 is TGCGCCAGCAGCTTGAGTTCTGGGTGGGAGACCTACGAGCAGTACTTC.

The V call is TRBV7-3, the J call TRBJ2-7; 9 nucleotides agree with TRBD1. V dropped 5 bases and J dropped 7; count of bases not matched to a gene: 6. Germline-derived CDR1 and CDR2 are SGHTA and FQGTGA. The CDR3 totals 13 residues. The CDR3 loop is CASSRDRAGEQYF. The DNA of the CDR3 is TGTGCCAGCAGCCGGGACAGGGCGGGAGAGCAGTACTTC.

The J gene is TRBJ1-6, the V gene TRBV6-2 or TRBV6-3, with a weak D call TRBD1 (5 bases). Germline V gene data show CDR1 as MNHEY and CDR2 as SVGEGT. The V and J ends lost 5 bases and 7 bases respectively, with 6 bases between them. This CDR3 contains 12 residues. In nucleotides, the CDR3 is TGTGCCAGCAGTCGACAGAATTCACCCCTCCACTTT. Its protein is CASSRQNSPLHF.

The table lists this clonotype with many counts. The V and J genes are TRBV28 and TRBJ2-7; 9 positions agree with TRBD1. This CDR3 region has 13 residues. CDR1 MDHEN and CDR2 SYDVKM come from the germline V gene. After removal of 8 bases from V and 1 base from J, the junction contained 3 bases not matched to a gene. The CDR3, as DNA: TGTGCCAGCGGGACAGGGCCATCCTACGAGCAGTACTTC. This codes for CASGTGPSYEQYF.

This clonotype was recorded at least ten times. The V and J genes are TRBV5-1 and TRBJ2-1; 9 bases fit TRBD1. Unmatched junction bases numbered 14, after V lost 4 bases and J lost 6 bases. Germline V lookup: CDR1 SGHRS, CDR2 YFSETQ. The CDR3 is 17 amino acids. The DNA for the CDR3 is TGCGCCAGCAGCGTCTCTACCGGGACAGGGTTCGGCAATGAGCAGTTCTTC. Its protein product is CASSVSTGTGFGNEQFF.

This clonotype was picked up many times. The V and J genes are TRBV28 and TRBJ2-3; possible D gene TRBD1, 5 bases. Germline V CDR1 and CDR2: MDHEN, SYDVKM. CDR3 length: 16 residues. V was cut by 2 bases and J by 1 base, with 13 bases left in between. CDR3 amino acids: CASSLTQGPRTDTQYF. The CDR3 DNA is TGTGCCAGCAGTTTAACCCAGGGTCCCCGCACAGATACGCAGTATTTT.

This clonotype has at least ten counts. The V call is TRBV5-1, the J call TRBJ1-1; 8 bases match TRBD1. This CDR3 comprises 18 residues. J gave up 0 bases and V 4 bases, and 14 bases lay outside the gene matches. CDR1 SGHRS and CDR2 YFSETQ come from the germline V gene. CDR3 in DNA: TGCGCCAGCAGCGTATCGACAGGGGTCCTCCTACTGAACACTGAAGCTTTCTTT. This translates into CASSVSTGVLLLNTEAFF.